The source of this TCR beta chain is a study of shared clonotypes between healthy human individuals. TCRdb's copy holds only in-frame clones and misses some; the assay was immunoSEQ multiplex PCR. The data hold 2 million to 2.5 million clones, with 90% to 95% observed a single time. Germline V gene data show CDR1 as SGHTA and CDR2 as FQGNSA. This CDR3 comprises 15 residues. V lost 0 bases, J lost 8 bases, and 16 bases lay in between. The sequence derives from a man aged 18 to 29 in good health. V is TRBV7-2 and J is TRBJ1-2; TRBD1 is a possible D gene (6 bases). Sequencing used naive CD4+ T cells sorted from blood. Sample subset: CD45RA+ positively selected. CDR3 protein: CASSLAPTGPWGYTF. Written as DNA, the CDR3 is TGTGCCAGCAGCTTAGCGCCGACAGGCCCCTGGGGCTACACCTTC.